This passage covers 10 T cell receptor beta chains from one sample sequenced in a study of beta chain features in type 1 diabetes. Study-wide results and caveats: Moderately but significantly shorter TCRB CDR3s were found in Type 1 diabetes patients in all four CD4+ subsets.

What these receptors recognize is not known. Expressed TCRB transcripts were sequenced because the entire RNA isolate underwent reverse transcription. Here immunoSEQ multiplex PCR was the method, and the copy in TCRdb shows in-frame clones only, minus some. The sample yields roughly 53,000 clones, around 45% seen once. Sequences were obtained from Tregs from blood. These receptors were taken from a man aged 25-45 years with type 1 diabetes.

This clone was seen more than once but under ten times. The rearrangement links TRBV6-5 to TRBJ2-7; the D is unclear. This CDR3 has 15 residues. The V and J ends lost 0 bases and 2 bases respectively, with 11 bases between them. Germline CDR1 is MNHEY and CDR2 is SVGAGI. The CDR3 region has the DNA TGTGCCAGCAGTTACTCTTACAGCACAACCTACGAGCAGTACTTC. This codes for CASSYSYSTTYEQYF.

This sequence joins TRBV7-9 and TRBJ1-3, with a weak D call TRBD1 (5 bases). Trimming removed 1 base at V and 4 bases at J, with 11 bases between. In germline, CDR1 is SEHNR, CDR2 FQNEAQ (reference sequence). The CDR3 is 15 amino acids. The CDR3 DNA is TGTGCCAGCAGCTTAGATGCAGGGTTGGGAAACACCATATATTTT. Amino acids: CASSLDAGLGNTIYF.

CDR3 sequence (DNA): TGTGCCAGCAGTGGGACCTCGGGGGAGGGTGGACAGCCCCAGCATTTT. Its translation: CASSGTSGEGGQPQHF. V gene TRBV2 combines with J gene TRBJ1-5; weak D call: TRBD1 (5 bases). Trimming cost V 4 bases and J 7 bases, with 20 bases left between them. The CDR3 extends over 16 amino acids. Looked up from germline, CDR1 is SNHLY and CDR2 is FYNNEI.

This clone was seen more than once but under ten times. V gene TRBV29-1 combines with J gene TRBJ2-7; D may be TRBD1 (6 bases). Germline V gives CDR1 SQVTM, CDR2 ANQGSEA. The CDR3 is made up of 12 amino acids. V was trimmed by 6 bases and J by 3 bases, leaving 12 bases between them. CDR3 coding DNA: TGCAGCGTGATGGACAGACTCTACGAGCAGTACTTC. Protein product: CSVMDRLYEQYF.

By its share, this clone is medium-sized (0.01 to 0.1%). J is TRBJ1-1 and V is TRBV7-9; no reliable D call. Trimming took off 5 bases at V and 1 base at J, with 14 bases between the two ends. The CDR3 is 15 residues long. CDR1 and CDR2 from the germline V gene are SEHNR and FQNEAQ (reference sequence). CDR3 DNA sequence: TGTGCCAGCAGCCTAGGTCTCGGGTCGAACACTGAAGCTTTCTTT. Its translation is CASSLGLGSNTEAFF. Full variable domain (outside the CDR3, taken from reference TRBV7-9 and TRBJ1-1): DTGVSQNPRHKITKRGQNVTFRCDPISEHNRLYWYRQTLGQGPEFLTYFQNEAQLEKSRLLSDRFSAERPKGSFSTLEIQRTEQGDSAMYLCASSLGLGSNTEAFFGQGTRLTVV.

This chain links TRBV28 with TRBJ2-5; TRBD2 might be the D (8 bases). CDR1 is MDHEN, CDR2 SYDVKM, per germline. The CDR3 runs 16 residues. Trimming left V 2 bases short and J 11 bases short, with 24 bases between. Here the CDR3 reads CASSLARGGQPSAQYF. Written as DNA, the CDR3 is TGTGCCAGCAGTTTAGCCCGGGGGGGACAGCCCTCGGCGCAGTACTTC.

The chain joins TRBV2 to TRBJ2-5; possibly TRBD2 for D (6 bases). Near its end, the DNA agrees better with TRBJ2-7, so the J call may be wrong. Germline CDR1 and CDR2: SNHLY and FYNNEI. The CDR3 is 12 amino acids. This CDR3 is CASTSDTYEQYF. CDR3 nucleotides: TGTGCCAGCACTAGCGATACCTACGAGCAGTACTTC.

This clone was picked up a small number of times. The identical CDR3 is also encoded by other nucleotide sequences in the sample. The chain carries TRBV5-1 and TRBJ2-2; D unresolved. The germline CDR1 and CDR2 sequences are SGHRS and YFSETQ. V was trimmed by 0 bases and J by 1 base, leaving 4 bases between them. The length of the CDR3 is 14 residues. CDR3: CASSLGGNTGELFF. The CDR3, as DNA: TGCGCCAGCAGCTTGGGCGGGAACACCGGGGAGCTGTTTTTT.

This chain uses TRBV6-5 with TRBJ1-2; a possible D gene is TRBD1 (6 bases). V was trimmed by 2 bases and J by 8 bases, leaving 15 bases between them. Germline loops: CDR1 MNHEY, CDR2 SVGAGI. The CDR3 extends over 14 amino acids. CDR3 region: CASSYGSLGQGYTF. CDR3 coding DNA: TGTGCCAGCAGTTACGGCTCCTTGGGACAAGGCTACACCTTC.

The chain recombines TRBV19 with TRBJ2-7; TRBD2 aligns across 13 bases. The junction had 8 bases not matched to a gene; V was cut back by 6 bases and J by 6 bases. The CDR3 length is 15 residues. From germline, CDR1 is LNHDA and CDR2 SQIVND (reference sequence). CDR3 region: CASRRLAGGGSEQYF. The CDR3 DNA follows: TGTGCCAGTAGGCGACTAGCGGGAGGTGGCTCCGAGCAGTACTTC.